Following are 8 T cell receptor beta chains from one sample sequenced in a study of blood T cell repertoires in COVID-19. Only in-frame clones appear in the TCRdb table, and some are missing; sequencing was by immunoSEQ multiplex PCR. The sample contains 120,000 to 150,000 clones, more than 65% of which appear only once. The sequencing input was peripheral blood. The source is a woman aged 45 to 65 in a cohort sampled during active or convalescent COVID-19.

A few counts support this clone. This chain links TRBV27 with TRBJ1-6, with D unresolved. CDR3 size: 13 residues. The V gene lost 6 bases and the J gene lost 7 bases, with 10 bases spanning the gap. Germline V gives CDR1 MNHEY, CDR2 SMNVEV (reference sequence). CDR3 sequence (DNA): TGTGCCAGCAGCTTCGAGCGCAATTCACCCCTCCACTTT. Amino acid sequence: CASSFERNSPLHF.

This clone was detected only once. This chain uses TRBV15 with TRBJ2-7, with D maybe TRBD2 (7 bases). The CDR3 is 14 amino acids. V was clipped by 6 bases and J by 0 bases, with 12 bases between them. Germline CDR1 LNHNV, CDR2 YYDKDF (reference sequence). The CDR3 coding sequence is TGTGCCACCAGTGGGGGGGGCAGCTCCTACGAGCAGTACTTC. Amino acid sequence: CATSGGGSSYEQYF.

The CDR3 spells CASGLGTHRETQYF. Here the CDR3 DNA reads TGTGCTAGTGGTTTGGGGACCCACAGGGAGACCCAGTACTTC. The chain links TRBV12-5 to TRBJ2-5; tentatively, D is TRBD1 (5 bases). The CDR3 spans 14 residues. The V end was cut by 1 base, the J end by 5 bases, with 11 bases between. CDR1 and CDR2 (germline): LGHNT, FRNRAP.

The chain recombines TRBV12-5 with TRBJ1-1; tentative D call: TRBD1 (6 bases). CDR1 and CDR2 from the germline V gene are LGHNT and FRNRAP. The germline V and J ends were trimmed by 7 bases and 5 bases, with 20 bases remaining between them. This CDR3 comprises 15 residues. The CDR3 sequence is CASVVSGVLLTEAFF. The CDR3 DNA reads TGTGCTAGTGTGGTATCAGGGGTTTTGTTGACTGAAGCTTTCTTT.

Note on this clone: Other DNA sequences in the sample encode the same CDR3. The gene calls are TRBV11-2 and TRBJ2-7; D possibly corresponds to TRBD1 (6 bases). V gave up 4 bases and J gave up 3 bases, with 13 bases separating them. This CDR3 comprises 14 residues. Germline V lookup: CDR1 SGHAT, CDR2 FQNNGV. CDR3 region: CASSSPGQFYEQYF. The CDR3 DNA reads as TGTGCCAGCAGCTCGCCGGGACAATTCTACGAGCAGTACTTC.

The CDR3 spells CASSSQGRNTEAFF. In DNA, the CDR3 is TGTGCCAGCAGCTCGCAGGGGCGAAACACTGAAGCTTTCTTT. The chain has TRBV7-2 and TRBJ1-1; D perhaps matches TRBD1 (6 bases). Deletions cut 4 bases from V and 2 bases from J, with 11 bases between. Per germline, CDR1 SGHTA and CDR2 FQGNSA. This CDR3 has 14 residues.

The CDR3 bases are TGTGCCACCAGTGTCGGTGGGGGGGAGACAGATACGCAGTATTTT. Its translation is CATSVGGGETDTQYF. The J gene is TRBJ2-3, the V gene TRBV24-1; 7 bases are shared with TRBD2. Trimming removed 5 bases from V and 3 bases from J; junction bases left unmatched: 7. Germline V gives CDR1 KGHDR, CDR2 SFDVKD. The CDR3 has 15 amino acids.

The gene calls are TRBV10-1 and TRBJ1-4; TRBD1 is a possible D gene (5 bases). Germline V gives CDR1 WNHNN, CDR2 SYGVQD (reference sequence). The CDR3 has 14 amino acids. Trimming left V 3 bases short and J 5 bases short, with 10 bases between. CDR3 DNA: TGCGCCAGCAGTGATACAGGAAGAAATGAAAAACTGTTTTTT. This sequence encodes CASSDTGRNEKLFF.